Listed below are T cell receptor beta chains from one sample, sequenced in a study of blood T cells in healthy people across ages. Each CDR3 protein gets one entry after TCRdb re-called the 5' RACE reads with MiXCR. The sample holds about 1 million distinct CDR3 sequences; roughly a quarter are singletons and the top ten take approximately 0.79%. The sample was also linked to a second study, of T cells of mothers and their children.

Material for sequencing was blood. These receptors were taken from a girl aged 2 to 9 in good health. Each CDR3 is given with its conserved first and last residue. D genes are given only for firm matches. Rows give clone size only sometimes, using once, few, many, or a class for an expanded clone.

>TRBV5-1|TRBJ1-6|few|NA
CASSWKTQSPLHF
TGCGCCAGCAGCTGGAAGACACAATCACCCCTCCACTTT
>TRBV13|TRBJ2-7|NA|NA
CASYRDGDYEQYF
TGTGCCAGCTACCGGGACGGAGACTACGAGCAGTACTTC
>TRBV4-1|TRBJ1-2|NA|NA
CASSQVVGGYTF
TGCGCCAGCAGCCAAGTGGTTGGCGGCTACACCTTC
>TRBV5-1|TRBJ2-3|few|TRBD2
CASGTSGEVDTQYF
TGCGCCAGCGGTACTAGCGGGGAGGTAGATACGCAGTATTTT
>TRBV6-5|TRBJ2-1|once|NA
CASSPKGYNEQFF
TGTGCCAGCAGTCCCAAGGGCTACAATGAGCAGTTCTTC
>TRBV6-5|TRBJ2-1|NA|NA
CASSRGLRTINNEQFF
TGTGCCAGCAGTAGAGGCTTGCGGACTATAAACAATGAGCAGTTCTTC
>TRBV20-1|TRBJ2-7|NA|NA
CSAIDQPDYEQYF
TGCAGTGCTATCGACCAGCCGGACTACGAGCAGTACTTC
>TRBV29-1|TRBJ1-2|NA|NA
CSVEDLRQVYGYTF
TGCAGCGTTGAAGATCTTCGCCAGGTATATGGCTACACCTTC
>TRBV6-6|TRBJ2-6|few|TRBD2
CAILTSVPDSGANVLTF
TGTGCCATCTTGACTAGCGTACCCGACTCTGGGGCCAACGTCCTGACTTTC
>TRBV12-3/TRBV12-4|TRBJ1-5|few|NA
CASNPGGQGNQPQHF
TGTGCCAGCAATCCGGGAGGCCAAGGCAATCAGCCCCAGCATTTT
>TRBV4-3|TRBJ1-4|many|NA
CASSQDSSNEKLFF
TGCGCCAGCAGCCAAGATAGCAGTAATGAAAAACTGTTTTTT
>TRBV29-1|TRBJ1-2|few|TRBD1
CSVAGGMNYGYTF
TGCAGCGTCGCAGGGGGTATGAACTATGGCTACACCTTC
>TRBV20-1|TRBJ1-5|NA|TRBD1
CSASGGGAPNQPQHF
TGCAGTGCTAGCGGAGGGGGCGCTCCCAATCAGCCCCAGCATTTT
>TRBV7-9|TRBJ2-1|NA|TRBD1
CATSGEPQGAYNEQFF
TGTGCCACCAGTGGAGAACCACAGGGGGCCTACAATGAGCAGTTCTTC
>TRBV6-1|TRBJ2-4|NA|TRBD1
CASSQQGQGVVQYF
TGTGCCAGCAGCCAACAGGGACAGGGAGTGGTTCAGTACTTC
>TRBV2|TRBJ1-2|NA|NA
CASTHREDYGYTF
TGTGCCAGCACGCACAGGGAGGACTATGGCTACACCTTC
>TRBV9|TRBJ1-2|few|NA
CASSVEAGDGGYTF
TGTGCCAGCAGCGTAGAGGCAGGGGACGGTGGCTACACCTTC
>TRBV20-1|TRBJ1-2|NA|NA
CSTPEGRHGGYTF
TGCAGCACCCCGGAGGGCCGGCACGGTGGCTACACCTTC
>TRBV5-1|TRBJ2-1|NA|TRBD2
CASSLRSGRAITHHEQFF
TGCGCCAGCAGCTTGCGTAGCGGGAGGGCCATAACTCACCATGAGCAGTTCTTC
>TRBV29-1|TRBJ2-5|few|NA
CSVAQGQETQYF
TGCAGCGTTGCCCAGGGACAAGAGACCCAGTACTTC
>TRBV24-1|TRBJ2-1|NA|NA
CATSDPIGPEQFF
TGTGCCACCAGTGATCCGATTGGGCCTGAGCAGTTCTTC
>TRBV2|TRBJ2-5|NA|NA
CASSEGVGNLYQETQYF
TGTGCCAGCAGTGAAGGGGTCGGAAACTTGTACCAAGAGACCCAGTACTTC
>TRBV7-9|TRBJ1-4|few|NA
CASRSWEGSEKLFF
TGTGCCAGCAGGTCTTGGGAGGGATCCGAAAAACTGTTTTTT
>TRBV7-2|TRBJ2-1|few|NA
CASSLVRQTYNEQFF
TGTGCCAGCAGCTTAGTGCGGCAGACTTACAATGAGCAGTTCTTC
>TRBV5-1|TRBJ1-3|NA|NA
CASSPGSGPGNTIYF
TGCGCCAGCAGCCCTGGGTCCGGGCCTGGAAACACCATATATTTT
>TRBV7-7|TRBJ2-1|NA|TRBD2
CASSLGTSEDNEQFF
TGTGCTAGCAGCCTCGGGACTAGCGAGGACAATGAGCAGTTCTTC
>TRBV7-2|TRBJ2-1|NA|NA
CASSSYISNEQFF
TGTGCCAGCAGCTCGTACATCTCCAATGAGCAGTTCTTC
>TRBV12-3/TRBV12-4|TRBJ2-5|NA|NA
CASSTSLGSETQYF
TGTGCCAGCAGCACATCTCTAGGGTCCGAGACCCAGTACTTC